This T cell receptor (beta chain) was recovered during a study of blood T cell repertoires in COVID-19. About the research overall: Samples came from the United States, Italy and Spain, spanning acute and convalescent COVID-19. PBMCs, B-cell-depleted T cells, or T cells provided the cDNA or gDNA that made up the material.

In the authors' workflow: For nucleated cells, counts were estimated from reference gene primer amplification. Sequenced by immunoSEQ multiplex PCR; TCRdb stores in-frame clones only, minus some. Clone size and V and J calls were adopted from that table, with D and trimming inferred from the DNA. The table includes about 180,000 clones, 86% detected once. What was sequenced was peripheral blood. This TCR came from a man in his fifties or sixties with active or convalescent COVID-19.

The CDR3 bases are TGTGCCAGCAGTTTATTGGCGGGAGATCCCTACGAGCAGTACTTC. Protein product: CASSLLAGDPYEQYF. The rearrangement uses TRBV27 and TRBJ2-7; 7 nucleotides align to TRBD2. The CDR3 contains 15 residues. V lost 1 base to trimming and J lost 2 bases; unmatched junction nucleotides: 5. Germline CDR1 MNHEY, CDR2 SMNVEV (reference sequence).